This record concerns one T cell receptor (beta chain) sequence. These data are taken from a study of glioma-infiltrating T cells after dendritic cell vaccination. Unmatched junction bases numbered 8, after V lost 2 bases and J lost 3 bases. The CDR3 has 18 amino acids. CDR1 and CDR2 (germline): SGHTA, FQGNSA. Some clones are missing from TCRdb's copy, which holds only in-frame ones; the method was immunoSEQ multiplex PCR. The data contain 85,000 to 110,000 clones, roughly 76% of them singletons. This clonotype was sampled from a human donor with glioblastoma. The chain joins TRBV7-2 to TRBJ1-5; 12 bases are shared with TRBD1. The input for sequencing was blood, taken before dendritic cell vaccination. The DNA of the CDR3 is TGTGCCAGCAGCTTAAAGGGACAGGGGGCGGGGAACAATCAGCCCCAGCATTTT. Translated: CASSLKGQGAGNNQPQHF.